This section outlines one TCR beta chain sequence together with its context. This clonotype has a count of ten or more. Its antigen is unknown. Base qualities are not at hand, and no much larger clone is one base apart. Library preparation used 5' RACE. The data were produced on an Illumina HiSeq 2500. A second PCR of roughly 7 to 11 cycles was performed with a sample-barcoded 5' primer and a J-beta primer mix. A unique molecular identifier was introduced onto each TCR beta cDNA molecule by a template-switch 5' adaptor carrying 12 random nucleotides. Each sample yielded at least 3 million CDR3-containing paired-end reads. All of the RNA was converted into first-strand cDNA using the Mint cDNA synthesis kit, with a TRBC-specific oligonucleotide serving as the primer. Following uracil-DNA glycosylase treatment, all cDNA underwent a first 18-cycle PCR with the universal primers M1SS and BC2_uni_R. The original pipeline was this. For normalization, 1 million high-quality reads were randomly selected from each sample, with every read carrying a distinct molecular identifier. Instead of being binned into consensus sequences, reads with shared molecular identifiers were discarded. CDR3 identification, clonotype clustering and error correction used MiTCR with a Q25 quality threshold and the strictest error-elimination algorithm. A nonparametric unseen species model using Euler transformation provided a lower-bound estimate of total TCR beta diversity. TCRdb passed the public sequencing reads through fastp at Q25 and MiXCR, retaining productive beta sequences. When rows share a CDR3 protein, they turn into one entry using the most common DNA and genes. TCRdb, not the authors, supplied the V and J calls. This sample is represented by around 1,600,000 distinct CDR3 sequences; approximately 42% of them were singletons. The ten most abundant clones make up just over 4% of the sample.

Trimming at the junction amounts to 0 bases on V and 0 bases on J, and the germline ends lie 4 bases apart. CDR1 and CDR2 are drawn from the germline V gene: SGHRS, YFSETQ. Including the terminal cysteine and phenylalanine, the CDR3 comprises 14 residues. The retained sequence is limited to the CDR3, 42 bases, with the frame set at the first base. The data stem from a study of blood T cells in healthy people across ages (dated by TCRdb to between 2015 and 2017). Concerning the study at large: In model experiments, roughly one uniquely barcoded TCR beta cDNA molecule per two T cells was captured by template switching. Using deep sequencing normalized with unique cDNA molecular identifiers, the study measured how TCR beta repertoire diversity changes with age. Donors were grouped into four age groups: young (average 16 years), middle-aged (39), aged (about 59) and long-lived (over 80). Donors of different ages were randomly distributed across sequencing lanes to avoid experimental bias. For two donors (one aged 18 to 29 and one aged 80 or older), the study analyzed two additional independent replicas of 1 million unique cDNA reads from the same blood draw. Points the paper makes about the study in general: Since profiling was done on bulk unsorted PBMCs, naive and antigen-experienced compartments could not be conclusively compared. A strong correlation was found between observed TCR beta diversity and the percentage of naive T cells measured by flow cytometry. As age increased, observed TCR beta diversity per million T cells dropped in a roughly linear way, and a significant reduction was already evident by age about 36. The long-lived group showed more naive CD4+ T cells, fewer expanded clones and increased TCR diversity than the aged group, suggesting age selection. Donor CMV infection status was unknown, potentially confounding age-related changes in expanded clonotypes. Estimates of total diversity based on one million sequenced T cells were regarded as lower bounds and as underestimates.

The approximately 39 donors, aged about 6 to 100 years, were systemically healthy Caucasian individuals from Russia. Each donor gave around 9.8 milliliters of peripheral blood, collected into EDTA-treated Vacutainer tubes. Ficoll-Paque density-gradient centrifugation was used to isolate PBMCs, with at least 7 million obtained per sample. Trizol reagent was used to extract total RNA from the PBMCs, yielding at least 5.5 micrograms per sample. For every donor, an aliquot of PBMCs went through flow cytometry to measure the percentages of naive CD45RAhigh/CD27high T cells. Sequencing used blood. The sequence came from a woman younger than 35 in good health. In this chain, TRBV5-1 is recombined with TRBJ2-1; the D gene lacks a confident call. The CDR3 sequence is CASSLDGSYNEQFF. The DNA sequence is TGCGCCAGCAGCTTGGATGGCTCCTACAATGAGCAGTTCTTC.